One sample yielded the 32 T cell receptor beta chains listed below, sequenced in a study of shared clonotypes between healthy human individuals. Data came from immunoSEQ multiplex PCR; TCRdb stores just in-frame clones and leaves some out. The sample records about 1.1 million clones, roughly 74% being singletons. Sequencing was done on a sample of memory CD4+ T cells from PBMCs. Subset meaning: CD45RA-negative fraction. The origin of the receptors is a man younger than 35 in good health. Some clones in this sample may be carry-over from other donors' samples.

Only one count was recorded for this clone. The rearrangement links TRBV5-5 to TRBJ1-2; no definite D call. Germline V CDR1 and CDR2: SGHKS, YYEKEE (reference sequence). The CDR3 consists of 14 residues. V dropped 4 bases and J dropped 8 bases, with 18 bases sitting between them. In DNA, the CDR3 is TGTGCCAGCAGCCTGCCGCCCCCAAGGACGGGCTACACCTTC. Its translation is CASSLPPPRTGYTF.

The chain joins TRBV5-5 to TRBJ1-2; possibly TRBD1 for D (5 bases). Germline loops: CDR1 SGHKS, CDR2 YYEKEE (reference sequence). Trimming took 1 base from V and 7 from J, leaving 8 bases between them. The CDR3 consists of 12 residues. CDR3 sequence reads: CASSLPDSGYTF. The CDR3 DNA is TGTGCCAGCAGCTTGCCTGACAGTGGCTACACCTTC.

The chain links TRBV19 to TRBJ2-7; D not certain. V was pared by 1 base and J by 2 bases, with 15 bases between. The length of the CDR3 is 16 residues. Germline V gene sequence: CDR1 LNHDA, CDR2 SQIVND (reference sequence). The chain's CDR3 is CASSIVFGPSAYEQYF. CDR3 coding DNA: TGTGCCAGTAGTATAGTTTTTGGACCAAGTGCCTACGAGCAGTACTTC.

The chain has TRBV30 and TRBJ1-2, with D uncertain. CDR1 GTSNPN and CDR2 SVGIG come from the germline V gene (reference sequence). The length of the CDR3 is 13 residues. Trimming pared 2 bases from V and 6 bases from J, leaving 13 bases between. The CDR3 reads CAWSSGPGNGYTF. CDR3 nucleotides: TGTGCCTGGAGTTCTGGGCCTGGAAATGGCTACACCTTC.

CDR3 region: CASSLAQGPYNEQFF. The CDR3, as DNA: TGCGCCAGCAGCTTGGCACAGGGTCCCTACAATGAGCAGTTCTTC. The chain recombines TRBV5-1 with TRBJ2-1; TRBD1 is a possible D gene (6 bases). CDR1 and CDR2 (germline): SGHRS, YFSETQ. CDR3 length: 15 residues. Trimming left V 0 bases short and J 2 bases short, with 9 bases between.

Of note for this clone: One end of the junction is discordant with germline, which a read error may explain. V usage is TRBV6-1 and J usage is TRBJ2-7, with 9 bases that match TRBD2. From germline, CDR1 is MNHNS and CDR2 SASEGT. The CDR3 extends over 10 amino acids. CDR3 region: CASSDGTSRF. The CDR3 nucleotides are TGTGCCAGCAGTGACGGGACTAGCAGGTTC.

V and J are TRBV28 and TRBJ2-7; 7 positions agree with TRBD1. Trimming at V came to 3 bases and at J to 5 bases, leaving 16 bases not matched to a gene. This CDR3 is 17 amino acids long. Germline V gene sequence: CDR1 MDHEN, CDR2 SYDVKM. Here the CDR3 DNA reads TGTGCCAGCAGTTTTGGGGGACAGTCCTACCTTCTGCACGAGCAGTACTTC. Residues: CASSFGGQSYLLHEQYF.

CDR3 bases: TGTGCCAGCAGCGTTTGGACAGGGCTCGCCGGGGAGCTGTTTTTT. It encodes CASSVWTGLAGELFF. The J gene is TRBJ2-2, the V gene TRBV9; 8 bases are a match to TRBD1. J was trimmed by 6 bases and V by 2 bases; bases with no gene match: 6. CDR3 length: 15 amino acids. The germline gives CDR1 SGDLS, CDR2 YYNGEE.

This clone was observed at least ten times. The chain is built from TRBV25-1 and TRBJ2-2, with TRBD1 matching over 9 bases. This CDR3 has 16 residues. Germline V lookup: CDR1 MGHDK, CDR2 SYGVNS. The V and J ends lost 3 bases and 6 bases, in that order; junction bases with no gene match: 8. CDR3 in DNA: TGTGCCAGCAGTGACCCGGGACAGGGATGGGCCGGGGAGCTGTTTTTT. This gives the protein CASSDPGQGWAGELFF.

The V gene is TRBV6-1, the J gene TRBJ2-2, with D hard to call. Trimming cost V 8 bases and J 0 bases, with 13 bases left between them. Germline CDR1 MNHNS, CDR2 SASEGT. CDR3 length: 15 residues. The CDR3 DNA sequence: TGTGCCAGCGGAACAGACACAACGAACACCGGGGAGCTGTTTTTT. It specifies CASGTDTTNTGELFF.

The rearrangement joins TRBV7-9 to TRBJ1-1; no clear D. The CDR3 is 13 residues long. The V gene lost 4 bases and the J gene lost 6 bases, with 12 bases spanning the gap. CDR1 is SEHNR, CDR2 FQNEAQ, per germline (reference sequence). The CDR3 reads CASSWLAQPEAFF. CDR3 nucleotide sequence: TGTGCCAGCAGCTGGTTAGCCCAACCTGAAGCTTTCTTT.

The chain joins TRBV27 to TRBJ2-6; D not resolved. This CDR3 region has 15 residues. The V end was cut by 5 bases, the J end by 0 bases, with 8 bases between. The germline V gene has CDR1 MNHEY and CDR2 SMNVEV (reference sequence). The DNA for the CDR3 is TGTGCCAGCAGTCCCACAATCTCTGGGGCCAACGTCCTGACTTTC. It specifies CASSPTISGANVLTF. The variable domain in full, with the rest retrieved from reference TRBV27 and TRBJ2-6, is EAQVTQNPRYLITVTGKKLTVTCSQNMNHEYMSWYRQDPGLGLRQIYYSMNVEVTDKGDVPEGYKVSRKEKRNFPLILESPSPNQTSLYFCASSPTISGANVLTFGAGSRLTVL.

The CDR3 here is CASTRSYSFDGEQYF. In DNA, the CDR3 is TGTGCCAGCACCCGAAGTTATTCCTTCGACGGCGAGCAGTACTTC. V gene TRBV6-1 combines with J gene TRBJ2-7; D gene unclear. V dropped 7 bases and J dropped 6 bases, with 22 bases sitting between them. The V gene's germline CDR1 is MNHNS and CDR2 SASEGT. The CDR3 sequence is 15 residues long.

This chain links TRBV19 with TRBJ2-3; D ambiguous. The CDR3 runs to 14 residues. V was trimmed by 5 bases and J by 1 base, leaving 10 bases between them. From germline, CDR1 is LNHDA and CDR2 SQIVND (reference sequence). CDR3 protein: CASSFGSGTDTQYF. The CDR3 DNA is TGTGCCAGTAGTTTCGGGTCGGGCACAGATACGCAGTATTTT.

The sample holds many counts of this clone. Different DNA sequences within this sample yield the same CDR3. V is TRBV30 and J is TRBJ1-4; D remains unclear. Trimming shortened V by 0 bases and J by 2 bases, and 7 bases separated the two germline ends. Germline values: CDR1 GTSNPN, CDR2 SVGIG (reference sequence). The CDR3 runs to 14 residues. CDR3 sequence: CAWSVGGTNEKLFF. Written as DNA, the CDR3 is TGTGCCTGGAGTGTCGGCGGTACTAATGAAAAACTGTTTTTT. The full variable domain, completed using reference TRBV30 and TRBJ1-4, is SQTIHQWPATLVQPVGSPLSLECTVEGTSNPNLYWYRQAAGRGLQLLFYSVGIGQISSEVPQNLSASRPQDRQFILSSKKLLLSDSGFYLCAWSVGGTNEKLFFGSGTQLSVL.

This chain uses TRBV2 with TRBJ2-1; the match to TRBD2 covers 9 bases. The CDR3 runs to 14 residues. With V trimmed by 6 bases and J by 4 bases, 4 bases remained unmatched. The germline gives CDR1 SNHLY, CDR2 FYNNEI. The CDR3 DNA follows: TGTGCCAGCAGGGGACTAGCAGAGTACAATGAGCAGTTCTTC. Protein product: CASRGLAEYNEQFF.

J is TRBJ1-6 and V is TRBV11-2; D is ambiguous. CDR1 SGHAT and CDR2 FQNNGV come from the germline V gene. This CDR3 comprises 16 residues. The germline V and J ends were trimmed by 7 bases and 5 bases, with 18 bases remaining between them. CDR3 protein: CASTFLRSGDNSPLHF. Here the CDR3 DNA reads TGTGCCAGCACCTTCCTCAGGTCGGGCGATAATTCACCCCTCCACTTT.

The chain joins TRBV2 to TRBJ2-5; 8 positions agree with TRBD1. With 1 base clipped from V and 3 bases from J, the junction kept 4 bases outside the gene matches. Germline V gene lookup returns CDR1 SNHLY and CDR2 FYNNEI. This CDR3 has 15 residues. The DNA for the CDR3 is TGTGCCAGCAGTGAAGTTTTGGGACAGGAAGAGACCCAGTACTTC. This encodes CASSEVLGQEETQYF.

V usage is TRBV5-1 and J usage is TRBJ2-6; a weak D match, TRBD1 (6 bases). The CDR3 covers 17 residues. CDR1 is SGHRS and CDR2 is YFSETQ in the germline V gene. The V gene lost 1 base and the J gene lost 0 bases, with 11 bases spanning the gap. The CDR3 nucleotides read TGCGCCAGCAGCTTGTCTGCGGACAGCTCTGGGGCCAACGTCCTGACTTTC. Its protein is CASSLSADSSGANVLTF.

The V call is TRBV30, the J call TRBJ1-4; the D gene is possibly TRBD1 (6 bases). Trimming left V 4 bases short and J 8 bases short, with 20 bases between. The CDR3 has 15 amino acids. Germline V lookup: CDR1 GTSNPN, CDR2 SVGIG (reference sequence). Here the CDR3 reads CAWKRGQPGGEKLFF. CDR3 sequence (DNA): TGTGCCTGGAAACGAGGACAGCCGGGAGGAGAAAAACTGTTTTTT.

The V call is TRBV19, the J call TRBJ1-5, with a possible D match to TRBD1 (6 bases). CDR1 and CDR2 (germline): LNHDA, SQIVND (reference sequence). CDR3 size: 15 residues. Trimming pared 1 base from V and 6 bases from J, leaving 13 bases between. CDR3 nucleotide sequence: TGTGCCAGTAGTATAGGGGTTTCGGGGGCTCAGCCCCAGCATTTT. It specifies CASSIGVSGAQPQHF.

In this sample, this clone turned up a few times. J is TRBJ2-5 and V is TRBV15; tentative D call: TRBD2 (6 bases). The V gene's germline CDR1 is LNHNV and CDR2 YYDKDF (reference sequence). V was trimmed by 1 base and J by 8 bases, leaving 14 bases between them. CDR3 size: 14 residues. CDR3 protein: CATSRGLRDSTQYF. DNA of the CDR3: TGTGCCACCAGCAGAGGTCTGAGGGACTCAACCCAGTACTTC.

About this clone: Other DNA sequences from this sample encode an identical CDR3 as well. This chain links TRBV28 with TRBJ1-2; D perhaps matches TRBD1 (6 bases). V shed 6 bases and J shed 6 bases, with 8 bases lying between them. The CDR3 runs 11 residues. Germline V gene data show CDR1 as MDHEN and CDR2 as SYDVKM. The CDR3 region has the DNA TGTGCCAGCAGCTCAGGGGATGGCTACACCTTC. The encoded protein is CASSSGDGYTF.

V is TRBV5-1 and J is TRBJ1-1; D uncertain. CDR3 length: 14 residues. Germline-derived CDR1 and CDR2 are SGHRS and YFSETQ. Trimming removed 0 bases from V and 3 bases from J, with 9 bases in between. CDR3 loop: CASSLVPDDTEAFF. CDR3 in DNA: TGCGCCAGCAGCTTGGTTCCTGACGACACTGAAGCTTTCTTT.

This chain links TRBV29-1 with TRBJ2-3; 8 bases map to TRBD1. Per the germline V gene, CDR1 is SQVTM and CDR2 is ANQGSEA. The CDR3 covers 13 residues. V gave up 5 bases and J gave up 1 base; unmatched junction bases: 2. CDR3 nucleotides: TGCAGCGTTAAGACAGGGGGCACAGATACGCAGTATTTT. Translating it yields CSVKTGGTDTQYF.

The genes are TRBV7-3 and TRBJ2-1; D could derive from TRBD1 or TRBD2 (5 bases each). The CDR3 sequence is 14 residues long. Germline CDR1 SGHTA, CDR2 FQGTGA. The V end was cut by 4 bases, the J end by 9 bases, with 16 bases between. The CDR3 reads CASSSHTGLGEQFF. For the CDR3, the DNA is TGTGCCAGCAGCTCCCATACGGGGCTCGGTGAGCAGTTCTTC.

The chain carries TRBV28 and TRBJ2-7; maybe TRBD2 (5 bases). V dropped 2 bases and J dropped 4 bases, with 9 bases sitting between them. This CDR3 has 13 residues. Germline V gene lookup returns CDR1 MDHEN and CDR2 SYDVKM. CDR3 in amino acids: CASSLTRRYEQYF. In DNA form, the CDR3 reads TGTGCCAGCAGTTTAACAAGGAGGTACGAGCAGTACTTC. Drawing the rest from reference TRBV28 and TRBJ2-7, the complete variable domain is DVKVTQSSRYLVKRTGEKVFLECVQDMDHENMFWYRQDPGLGLRLIYFSYDVKMKEKGDIPEGYSVSREKKERFSLILESASTNQTSMYLCASSLTRRYEQYFGPGTRLTVT.

In nucleotides, the CDR3 is TGTGCCAGCAGCCCCATGGGGGCCCGGGACGAGCAGTACTTC. Amino acid sequence: CASSPMGARDEQYF. The rearrangement joins TRBV7-2 to TRBJ2-7; weak D call: TRBD1 (6 bases). Trimming removed 5 bases from V and 5 bases from J, with 16 bases in between. Germline V CDR1 and CDR2: SGHTA, FQGNSA. The CDR3 contains 14 residues.

V is TRBV6-6 and J is TRBJ2-7; 7 nucleotides align to TRBD2. The V gene's germline CDR1 is MNHNY and CDR2 SVGAGI (reference sequence). This CDR3 comprises 13 residues. V lost 4 bases, J lost 2 bases, and 2 bases stayed unmatched. As DNA, the CDR3 is TGTGCCAGCAGTTTCAGCGGGACCTACGAGCAGTACTTC. Translation gives CASSFSGTYEQYF.

The chain carries TRBV6-5 and TRBJ1-1; D perhaps matches TRBD1 (5 bases). This CDR3 is 14 amino acids long. Germline lookup yields CDR1 MNHEY and CDR2 SVGAGI. V lost 6 bases and J lost 1, with 12 bases in between. This chain's CDR3 is CASSEQDENTEAFF. In DNA, the CDR3 is TGTGCCAGCAGCGAACAGGATGAGAACACTGAAGCTTTCTTT.

This clone was seen more than once but under ten times. The chain links TRBV28 to TRBJ1-2; tentatively, D is TRBD1 (5 bases). The germline gives CDR1 MDHEN, CDR2 SYDVKM. The V end was cut by 6 bases, the J end by 5 bases, with 19 bases between. This CDR3 has 15 amino acids. CDR3: CASSSGGAGSYGYTF. The CDR3 bases are TGTGCCAGCAGCTCCGGCGGGGCAGGGAGTTATGGCTACACCTTC.

V is TRBV5-1 and J is TRBJ2-6, with 8 bases that match TRBD1. With V trimmed by 3 bases and J by 0 bases, 11 bases remained unmatched. Germline lookup yields CDR1 SGHRS and CDR2 YFSETQ. CDR3 length: 19 residues. The CDR3 region has the DNA TGCGCCAGCAGCTCGACAGGGGTACAGGTGCGCTCTGGGGCCAACGTCCTGACTTTC. Its protein is CASSSTGVQVRSGANVLTF.